This TCR beta chain was documented in a study of human CD8 memory T cell subsets. This CDR3 comprises 15 residues. Germline CDR1 MNHNY, CDR2 SVGAGI (reference sequence). It was from buffy coats of healthy donors that the PBMC came. The TCR beta sequencing libraries came from UMI-labeled 5' RACE. TCRdb processed the 5' RACE reads again and assigns one entry to each CDR3 protein, with no DNA. This repertoire includes 6,500 to 7,000 distinct CDR3 sequences. Concerning this clonotype: Its antigen is not identified.

Regarding the study as a whole: T cells showing similarly high diversity were the stem-like memory and precursor exhausted cells, not the effector memory cells. Estimated Chao1 values suggested that diversity was greater among stem-like memory T cells than among precursor exhausted T cells. Only minimal overlap was seen between the stem-like memory and the precursor exhausted T cell repertoires.

The TCR was taken from a human donor in good health. Sequencing used CD8+ T cells from PBMCs. The chain employs TRBV6-6 and TRBJ1-5; without DNA, the TCRdb call of TRBD1 cannot be checked. The chain's CDR3 is CASSPTGGLNQPQHF.